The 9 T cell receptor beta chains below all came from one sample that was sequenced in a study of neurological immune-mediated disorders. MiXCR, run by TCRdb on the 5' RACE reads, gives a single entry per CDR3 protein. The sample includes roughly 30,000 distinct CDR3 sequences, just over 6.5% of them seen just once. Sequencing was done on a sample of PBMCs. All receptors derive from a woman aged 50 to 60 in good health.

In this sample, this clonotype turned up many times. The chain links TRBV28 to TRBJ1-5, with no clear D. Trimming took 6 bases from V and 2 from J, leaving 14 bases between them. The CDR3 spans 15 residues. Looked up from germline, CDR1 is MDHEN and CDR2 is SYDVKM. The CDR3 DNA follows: TGTGCCAGCAGGACACCAGGACGGGGCAATCAGCCCCAGCATTTT. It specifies CASRTPGRGNQPQHF.

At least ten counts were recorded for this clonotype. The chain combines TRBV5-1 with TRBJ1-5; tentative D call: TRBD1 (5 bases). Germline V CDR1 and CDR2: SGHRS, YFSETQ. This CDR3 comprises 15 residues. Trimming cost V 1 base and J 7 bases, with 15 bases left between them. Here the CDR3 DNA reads TGCGCCAGCAGCTTGCTGGGAAGCAGGGACCAGCCCCAGCATTTT. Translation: CASSLLGSRDQPQHF.

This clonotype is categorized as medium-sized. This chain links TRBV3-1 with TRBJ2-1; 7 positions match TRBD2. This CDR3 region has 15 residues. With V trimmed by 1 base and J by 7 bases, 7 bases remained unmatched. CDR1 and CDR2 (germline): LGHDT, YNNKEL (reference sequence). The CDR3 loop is CASSQGAGARNEQFF. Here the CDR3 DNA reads TGTGCCAGCAGCCAAGGGGCGGGAGCAAGAAATGAGCAGTTCTTC.

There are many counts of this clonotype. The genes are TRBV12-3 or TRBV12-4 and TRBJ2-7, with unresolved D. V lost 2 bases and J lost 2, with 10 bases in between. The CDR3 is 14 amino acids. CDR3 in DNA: TGTGCCAGCAGTTTACCCCCTGGAACCTACGAGCAGTACTTC. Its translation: CASSLPPGTYEQYF.

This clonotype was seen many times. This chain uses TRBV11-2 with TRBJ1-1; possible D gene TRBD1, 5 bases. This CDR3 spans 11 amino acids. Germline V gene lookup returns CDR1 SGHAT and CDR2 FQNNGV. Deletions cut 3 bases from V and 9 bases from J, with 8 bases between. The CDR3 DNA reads TGTGCCAGCAGCTTCGGGGGGAAAGCTTTCTTT. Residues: CASSFGGKAFF. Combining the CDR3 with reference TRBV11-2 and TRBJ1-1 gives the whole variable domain EAGVAQSPRYKIIEKRQSVAFWCNPISGHATLYWYQQILGQGPKLLIQFQNNGVVDDSQLPKDRFSAERLKGVDSTLKIQPAKLEDSAVYLCASSFGGKAFFGQGTRLTVV.

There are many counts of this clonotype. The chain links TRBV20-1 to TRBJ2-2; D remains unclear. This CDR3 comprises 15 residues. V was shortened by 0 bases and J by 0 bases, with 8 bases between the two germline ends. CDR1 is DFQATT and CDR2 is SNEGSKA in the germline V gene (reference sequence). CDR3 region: CSARDHPANTGELFF. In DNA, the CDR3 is TGCAGTGCTAGAGATCATCCGGCGAACACCGGGGAGCTGTTTTTT.

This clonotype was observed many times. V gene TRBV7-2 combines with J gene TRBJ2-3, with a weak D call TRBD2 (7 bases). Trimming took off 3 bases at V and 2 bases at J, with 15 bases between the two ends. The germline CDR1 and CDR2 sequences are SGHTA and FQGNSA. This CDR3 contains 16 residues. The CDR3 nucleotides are TGTGCCAGCAGCTTCCGAGGGGGGGGGTCCACAGATACGCAGTATTTT. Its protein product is CASSFRGGGSTDTQYF.

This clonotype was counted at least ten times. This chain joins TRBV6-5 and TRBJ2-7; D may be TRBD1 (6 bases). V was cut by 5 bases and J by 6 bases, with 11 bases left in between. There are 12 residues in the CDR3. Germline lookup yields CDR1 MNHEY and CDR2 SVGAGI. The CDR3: CASSTTGSEQYF. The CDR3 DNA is TGTGCCAGCAGTACAACAGGGAGCGAGCAGTACTTC.

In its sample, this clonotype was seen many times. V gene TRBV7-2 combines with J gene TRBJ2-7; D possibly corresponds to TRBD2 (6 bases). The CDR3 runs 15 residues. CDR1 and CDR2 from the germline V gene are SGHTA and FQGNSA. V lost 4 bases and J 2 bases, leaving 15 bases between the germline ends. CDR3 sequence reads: CASSSGIGGPYEQYF. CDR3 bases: TGTGCCAGCAGCTCGGGGATTGGAGGGCCCTACGAGCAGTACTTC.